A selection of T cell receptor beta chains follows, all from one sample in a study of blood T cell repertoires in COVID-19. The repertoire was sequenced with immunoSEQ multiplex PCR; TCRdb's copy has only in-frame clones and lacks some. The sample yields 90,000 or so clones, around 90% seen once. The material sequenced was peripheral blood. These receptors were obtained from a woman between 70 and 85 years old with acute or convalescent COVID-19. Each CDR3 is given with its conserved first and last residue. A D gene is named only where the DNA matches it firmly. Some rows have no size entry. The others give once, few or many, or a class for an expanded clone.

clone size	D gene	V gene	CDR3 length	J gene	CDR3 protein	CDR3 DNA
NA	NA	TRBV28	15	TRBJ2-1	CASSLMLAVYNEQFF	TGTGCCAGCAGTTTAATGTTAGCGGTCTACAATGAGCAGTTCTTC
few	NA	TRBV10-3	14	TRBJ1-1	CAISDSGDYTEAFF	TGTGCCATCAGTGATTCAGGGGATTACACTGAAGCTTTCTTT
NA	TRBD1	TRBV15	14	TRBJ1-1	CATSRTGGNTEAFF	TGTGCCACCAGCCGTACAGGGGGGAACACTGAAGCTTTCTTT
NA	TRBD2	TRBV10-2	14	TRBJ2-2	CASSDRQRGGELFF	TGCGCCAGCAGTGACAGACAGCGGGGCGGGGAGCTGTTTTTT
few	TRBD1	TRBV5-1	17	TRBJ1-6	CASSLGLGGTVNSPLHF	TGCGCCAGCAGCTTGGGCTTGGGCGGGACAGTTAATTCACCCCTCCACTTT
NA	NA	TRBV10-3	16	TRBJ2-1	CAISESDRSSYNEQFF	TGTGCCATCAGTGAGTCGGACAGAAGCTCCTACAATGAGCAGTTCTTC
NA	NA	TRBV28	18	TRBJ1-4	CASSTHELRVSVNEKLFF	TGTGCCAGCAGTACCCACGAGCTCAGGGTCTCTGTTAATGAAAAACTGTTTTTT
NA	TRBD1	TRBV19	14	TRBJ2-1	CASSRKGQGNEQFF	TGTGCCAGTAGTAGGAAAGGACAGGGCAATGAGCAGTTCTTC
NA	TRBD2	TRBV5-4	15	TRBJ2-7	CASSSRLAGSYEQYF	TGTGCCAGCAGCTCCAGACTAGCGGGGAGCTACGAGCAGTACTTC
NA	TRBD1	TRBV2	15	TRBJ1-6	CASKGQGVWNSPLHF	TGTGCCAGCAAGGGACAGGGGGTTTGGAATTCACCCCTCCACTTT
NA	TRBD1	TRBV9	17	TRBJ2-1	CASSDGWDRGTYNEQFF	TGTGCCAGCAGCGACGGCTGGGACAGGGGGACGTACAATGAGCAGTTCTTC
NA	TRBD2	TRBV6-2/TRBV6-3	17	TRBJ2-1	CASSLQTASGRYNEQFF	TGTGCCAGCAGTCTACAGACCGCTAGCGGGCGGTACAATGAGCAGTTCTTC
NA	TRBD1	TRBV25-1	15	TRBJ1-4	CASSEAGQVNEKLFF	TGTGCCAGCAGTGAAGCGGGACAGGTTAATGAAAAACTGTTTTTT
NA	NA	TRBV19	14	TRBJ1-5	CASSDRPSNQPQHF	TGTGCCAGTAGTGACAGACCTAGCAATCAGCCCCAGCATTTT
NA	NA	TRBV6-5	12	TRBJ1-2	CASSYSNYGYTF	TGTGCCAGCAGTTATAGCAACTATGGCTACACCTTC
NA	NA	TRBV6-5	14	TRBJ1-5	CASRVSGGNQPQHF	TGTGCCAGCAGAGTTTCCGGTGGCAATCAGCCCCAGCATTTT
NA	TRBD1	TRBV5-1	16	TRBJ2-3	CASSFRGPTRTDTQYF	TGCGCCAGCAGCTTCAGGGGGCCTACCCGCACAGATACGCAGTATTTT
NA	TRBD2	TRBV18	15	TRBJ2-2	CASSSGLAGTGELFF	TGTGCCAGCTCATCGGGACTAGCGGGGACCGGGGAGCTGTTTTTT
NA	TRBD2	TRBV6-2/TRBV6-3	16	TRBJ2-7	CASSLKTSGGSYEQYF	TGTGCCAGCAGTTTAAAAACTAGCGGAGGCTCCTACGAGCAGTACTTC
NA	NA	TRBV6-1	17	TRBJ2-1	CASSDLGPGGPYNEQFF	TGTGCCAGCAGTGACCTTGGACCCGGAGGGCCCTACAATGAGCAGTTCTTC
once	NA	TRBV7-9	15	TRBJ2-1	CASSLQGGSYNEQFF	TGTGCCAGCAGCTTACAGGGTGGGTCCTACAATGAGCAGTTCTTC
NA	TRBD1	TRBV2	15	TRBJ1-5	CASTGTGTPNQPQHF	TGTGCCAGCACCGGGACAGGGACCCCCAATCAGCCCCAGCATTTT
NA	NA	TRBV7-2	15	TRBJ2-1	CASSPDRSQYNEQFF	TGTGCCAGCAGCCCGGACAGAAGCCAATACAATGAGCAGTTCTTC
NA	TRBD1	TRBV14	16	TRBJ1-6	CASSNRAGTGGSPLHF	TGTGCCAGCAGCAACAGGGCCGGGACAGGTGGCTCACCCCTCCACTTT
NA	NA	TRBV19	13	TRBJ2-1	CASSSFQRGEQFF	TGTGCCAGTAGTAGTTTCCAGCGCGGTGAGCAGTTCTTC
NA	NA	TRBV27	13	TRBJ1-6	CASSQGRNSPLHF	TGTGCCAGCAGCCAGGGTCGAAATTCACCCCTCCACTTT
once	TRBD1	TRBV2	17	TRBJ2-3	CASSAFRGTGGTDTQYF	TGTGCCAGCAGTGCCTTCCGAGGGACAGGGGGCACAGATACGCAGTATTTT
NA	NA	TRBV7-8	14	TRBJ1-3	CASSPRGSGNTIYF	TGTGCCAGCAGCCCTCGGGGCTCTGGAAACACCATATATTTT
NA	NA	TRBV7-9	14	TRBJ1-5	CASSLEGWDQPQHF	TGTGCCAGCAGCTTAGAGGGGTGGGATCAGCCCCAGCATTTT